This TCR beta chain is drawn from a study of CXCR3-negative and CXCR3-positive naive CD8 T cells (dated by TCRdb to the late 2010s). About the study as a whole: In total, approximately 140 million TRB reads were obtained, or roughly 1.5 +/- 0.3 million reads per library. Data from 11 donors, pooled across two independent experiments, went into the diversity and physicochemical repertoire analyses. For the TRBV-TRBJ cluster analysis, the naive subsets came from 5 donors, while the memory cells came from 3 donors. Findings and caveats that apply to the study as a whole: Freshly isolated PBMCs were used for most assays because CXCR3 expression went down partially after cryopreservation. Within the same donor, TRBV-TRBJ usage looked similar between naive CXCR3-negative and CXCR3-positive cells, but memory cells had distinct patterns. Surface CD5, linked to self-reactivity in mice, was comparable between naive subsets; TCR interaction strength was therefore also inferred from TRB CDR3 physicochemical properties. Both naive subsets had comparably high repertoire diversity, while memory CD8+ T cells had much lower repertoire diversity.

As encoded in the germline V gene, CDR1 is SGHTA while CDR2 is FQGNSA. Taken from cysteine to phenylalanine, the CDR3 has 17 residues. Nucleotide data are not available. As concerns this clonotype: Its antigen target is currently unknown.

Each CD8+ T cell subset was flow-sorted in triplicate, and some 310,000 cells per subset were placed directly into RLT lysis buffer. Standard density gradient centrifugation was used to isolate peripheral blood mononuclear cells from buffy coats. Total RNA was extracted from sorted cells with an RNeasy Mini Kit. Sequencing was carried out with a NextSeq 550. The Human TCR Profiling Kit (MiLaboratory) was used to prepare UMI-labeled 5' RACE TRB cDNA libraries. cDNA synthesis used the entire amount of extracted RNA, and PCR amplification then used the entire amount of cDNA produced. Libraries were prepared in parallel using an identical number of PCR cycles. Under the source paper's analysis protocol: MIGEC and MiXCR extracted about 50,000 +/- 10,000 unique UMI-labeled TRB cDNA molecules per library, requiring at least two reads per UMI. Each library averaged about 40,000 +/- 10,000 functional in-frame TRB CDR3 nucleotide clonotypes without stop codons. After downsampling to 5000 UMI-labeled TRB molecules per sample, diversity metrics such as normalized Shannon-Wiener and Chao1 were calculated in VDJtools. Clonotype-size-weighted physicochemical properties of the central five CDR3 residues (interaction energy, strength, volume and Kidera factor 4) were computed in VDJtools. TCRdb reprocessed the reads, reporting each CDR3 protein sequence once and no DNA. What appears here as the V and J calls and clone size reflects TCRdb's work, not the paper's. This sample's table contains about 43,000 distinct CDR3 sequences. Around a tenth of the sample goes to the ten largest clones.

Sequenced material: memory CD8+ T cells from blood. The cell subset or site label on this specimen signifies: conventional CD8+ memory T cells (TMEM), sorted as controls. The chain is assembled from TRBV7-2 and TRBJ2-7; TCRdb returns TRBD2, unconfirmable since there is no DNA. The source is a human donor in good health. Some clones in this sample may be carry-over from other donors' samples. The CDR3 here reads CASSFGLAGGDYYEQYF.